This TCR beta chain is drawn from a study of human T cells and chemical hapten exposure. About the research overall: Donors were sensitized with 2% DPC on the upper inner arm. The patients, most of them female, presented with alopecia areata, totalis or universalis.

The germline CDR1 and CDR2 sequences are MNHNS and SASEGT. The CDR3 runs to 13 residues. V was shortened by 5 bases and J by 8 bases, with 12 bases between the two germline ends. Specified time point: patch test 1, 2 weeks after DPC sensitization. Treatment described: therapeutic diphenylcyclopropenone sensitization with weekly scalp DPC. TCRdb re-analysed the RACE reads in MiXCR, keeping a single row per CDR3 protein. Of some 81,000 distinct CDR3 sequences in the sample, 7.5% to 9% were seen once. This chain connects TRBV6-1 to TRBJ1-4; possibly TRBD1 for D (5 bases). The receptor was isolated from a woman aged 25-40 years with alopecia areata. Some clones in this sample may be carry-over from other donors' samples. The sample in question was whole blood, obtained in connection with sensitization to the hapten diphenylcyclopropenone (DPC). The CDR3 sequence: CASSWGWGEKLFF. CDR3 nucleotide sequence: TGTGCCAGCAGTTGGGGCTGGGGCGAAAAACTGTTTTTT.